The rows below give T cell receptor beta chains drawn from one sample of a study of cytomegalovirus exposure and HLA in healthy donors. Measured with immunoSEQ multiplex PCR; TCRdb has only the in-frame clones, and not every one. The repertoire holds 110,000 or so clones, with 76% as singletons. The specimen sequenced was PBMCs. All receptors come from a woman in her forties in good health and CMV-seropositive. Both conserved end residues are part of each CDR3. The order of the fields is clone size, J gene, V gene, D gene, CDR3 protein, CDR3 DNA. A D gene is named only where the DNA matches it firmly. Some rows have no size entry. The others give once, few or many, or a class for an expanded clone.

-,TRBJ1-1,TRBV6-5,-,CASSRTAYQEAFF,TGTGCCAGCAGCCGTACAGCTTACCAGGAAGCTTTCTTT
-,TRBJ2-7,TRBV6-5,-,CASSSRPESYEQYF,TGTGCCAGCAGTTCCCGACCGGAGAGCTACGAGCAGTACTTC
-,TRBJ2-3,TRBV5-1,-,CASSWQGEGTQYF,TGCGCCAGCAGCTGGCAGGGTGAAGGTACGCAGTATTTT
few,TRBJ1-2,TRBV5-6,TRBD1,CASSLVGRQGGEGYTF,TGTGCCAGCAGCTTGGTGGGGAGACAGGGAGGAGAAGGCTACACCTTC
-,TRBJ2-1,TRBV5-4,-,CASSLDGGGPYNEQFF,TGTGCCAGCAGCTTAGACGGAGGGGGCCCCTACAATGAGCAGTTCTTC
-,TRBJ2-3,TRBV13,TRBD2,CASSSRTSGNTQYF,TGTGCCAGCAGCTCCCGGACTAGCGGCAATACGCAGTATTTT
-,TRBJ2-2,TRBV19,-,CASSSQETNTGELFF,TGTGCCAGTAGTAGCCAAGAGACAAACACCGGGGAGCTGTTTTTT
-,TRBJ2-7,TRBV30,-,CAWTLGPQGFWYEQYF,TGTGCCTGGACACTAGGCCCGCAGGGGTTTTGGTACGAGCAGTACTTC
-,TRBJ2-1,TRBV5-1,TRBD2,CASSLVAGGNEQFF,TGCGCCAGCAGCTTGGTAGCGGGGGGGAATGAGCAGTTCTTC
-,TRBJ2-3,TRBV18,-,CASSPPRERADTQYF,TGTGCCAGCTCACCACCCAGGGAAAGGGCAGATACGCAGTATTTT
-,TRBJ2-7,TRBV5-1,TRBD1,CASSPGDRRYEQYF,TGCGCCAGCAGCCCGGGGGACAGGAGGTACGAGCAGTACTTC
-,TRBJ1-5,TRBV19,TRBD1,CATRGQVGWSNQPQHF,TGTGCCACCCGCGGACAGGTTGGGTGGAGCAATCAGCCCCAGCATTTT
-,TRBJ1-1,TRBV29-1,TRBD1,CSVERGTGLNTEAFF,TGCAGCGTTGAGCGGGGGACAGGGTTGAACACTGAAGCTTTCTTT
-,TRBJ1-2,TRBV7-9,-,CASSLRGQALIYGYTF,TGTGCCAGCAGCTTAAGGGGCCAGGCCCTCATCTATGGCTACACCTTC
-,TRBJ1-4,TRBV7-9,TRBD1,CASSRDRGNEKLFF,TGTGCCAGCAGCCGGGACAGGGGGAATGAAAAACTGTTTTTT
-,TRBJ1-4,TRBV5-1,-,CASSRAQGGSDEKLFF,TGCGCCAGCAGCCGGGCTCAGGGAGGTAGCGATGAAAAACTGTTTTTT
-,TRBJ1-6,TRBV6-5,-,CASSSRGPHIPLHF,TGTGCCAGCAGTAGCAGGGGACCCCATATCCCCCTCCACTTT
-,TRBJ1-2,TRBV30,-,CAWSVSGRSVYGYTF,TGTGCCTGGAGTGTCTCAGGGCGATCGGTATATGGCTACACCTTC
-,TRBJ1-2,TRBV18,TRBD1,CASSPTGMEGYTF,TGTGCCAGCTCACCGACAGGGATGGAGGGCTACACCTTC
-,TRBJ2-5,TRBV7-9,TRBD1,CASSFPWPGQGSGETQYF,TGTGCCAGCAGCTTTCCCTGGCCGGGACAGGGGTCTGGGGAGACCCAGTACTTC
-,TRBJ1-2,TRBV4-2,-,CASSQEQGASGYTF,TGTGCCAGCAGCCAAGAACAGGGAGCAAGTGGCTACACCTTC
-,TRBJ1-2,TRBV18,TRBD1,CASSPGQGGTF,TGTGCCAGCTCACCAGGACAGGGGGGAACCTTC
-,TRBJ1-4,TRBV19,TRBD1,CASSISDRAGSGEKLFF,TGTGCCAGTAGTATTTCGGACAGGGCTGGGAGTGGTGAAAAACTGTTTTTT
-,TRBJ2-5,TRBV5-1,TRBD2,CASRVAGSPQETQYF,TGCGCCAGCAGAGTAGCGGGATCCCCCCAGGAGACCCAGTACTTC
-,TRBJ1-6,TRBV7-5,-,CARSPPPLHF,TGTGCCAGAAGCCCTCCACCCCTCCACTTT
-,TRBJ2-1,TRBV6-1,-,CASSETTGSYNEQFF,TGTGCCAGCAGTGAAACCACGGGGTCCTACAATGAGCAGTTCTTC
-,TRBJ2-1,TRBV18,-,CASSPSAYNEQFF,TGTGCCAGCTCACCATCGGCCTACAATGAGCAGTTCTTC
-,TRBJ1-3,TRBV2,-,CASSEGGVYSGNTIYF,TGTGCCAGCAGTGAGGGCGGGGTATACTCTGGAAACACCATATATTTT
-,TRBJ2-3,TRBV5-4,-,CASSLRSLGTDTQYF,TGTGCCAGCAGCTTGCGGTCATTGGGCACAGATACGCAGTATTTT
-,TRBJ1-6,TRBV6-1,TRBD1,CASVPGQGPDSPLHF,TGTGCCAGCGTCCCGGGACAGGGGCCGGATTCACCCCTCCACTTT
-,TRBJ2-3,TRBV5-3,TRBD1,CARVQRGPRTDTQYF,TGTGCCAGGGTCCAGAGGGGGCCGCGCACAGATACGCAGTATTTT
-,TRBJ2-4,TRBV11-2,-,CASSSLRRAKNIQYF,TGTGCCAGCAGCTCCCTCCGCAGAGCCAAAAACATTCAGTACTTC
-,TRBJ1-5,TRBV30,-,CAWNRGLNNQPQHF,TGTGCCTGGAACCGGGGACTAAACAATCAGCCCCAGCATTTT
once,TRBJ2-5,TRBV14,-,CASSQDQRAQYF,TGTGCCAGCAGCCAAGACCAGAGGGCCCAGTACTTC
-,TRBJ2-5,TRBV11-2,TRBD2,CASSWTSGEETQYF,TGTGCCAGCAGCTGGACTAGCGGAGAAGAGACCCAGTACTTC
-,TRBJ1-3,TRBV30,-,CAWTVGGPGNTIYF,TGTGCCTGGACTGTAGGAGGTCCGGGAAACACCATATATTTT
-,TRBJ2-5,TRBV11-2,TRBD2,CASRGRGGETQYF,TGTGCCAGCAGGGGGCGGGGAGGGGAGACCCAGTACTTC
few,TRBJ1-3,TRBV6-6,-,CASSPLTGDSGNTIYF,TGTGCCAGCAGTCCCCTAACCGGGGATAGTGGAAACACCATATATTTT
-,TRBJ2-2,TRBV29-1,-,CSAQDTYTGELFF,TGCAGCGCCCAGGACACCTACACCGGGGAGCTGTTTTTT
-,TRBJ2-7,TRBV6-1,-,CASRDRDFRSYEQYF,TGTGCCAGCAGAGACCGGGACTTTCGATCCTACGAGCAGTACTTC
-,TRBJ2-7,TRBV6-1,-,CASSTSFYEQYF,TGTGCCAGCAGTACTAGTTTCTACGAGCAGTACTTC
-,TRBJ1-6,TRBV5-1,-,CASSREGKNSPLHF,TGCGCCAGCAGTAGAGAGGGAAAAAATTCACCCCTCCACTTT
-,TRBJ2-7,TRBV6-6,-,CASSDGEFYEQYF,TGTGCCAGCAGTGACGGAGAGTTCTACGAGCAGTACTTC
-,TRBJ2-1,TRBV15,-,CATSRDTYNEQFF,TGTGCCACCAGCAGGGACACCTACAATGAGCAGTTCTTC
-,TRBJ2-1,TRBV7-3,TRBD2,CASSSDTSGGPYNEQFF,TGTGCCAGCAGCTCAGATACTAGCGGGGGTCCCTACAATGAGCAGTTCTTC
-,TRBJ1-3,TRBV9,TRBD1,CASSVEGASGNTIYF,TGTGCCAGCAGCGTAGAGGGGGCCAGTGGAAACACCATATATTTT
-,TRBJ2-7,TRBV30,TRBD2,CAWSDLAGGPYEQYF,TGTGCCTGGAGTGACCTAGCGGGGGGGCCTTACGAGCAGTACTTC
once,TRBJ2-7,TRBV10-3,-,CAIKRDPSSEQYF,TGTGCCATCAAACGGGATCCCTCTAGCGAGCAGTACTTC
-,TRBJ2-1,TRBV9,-,CASSVSSEQFF,TGTGCCAGCAGCGTATCCAGTGAGCAGTTCTTC
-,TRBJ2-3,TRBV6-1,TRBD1,CASTAGGRADTQYF,TGTGCCAGCACTGCAGGGGGTCGTGCAGATACGCAGTATTTT
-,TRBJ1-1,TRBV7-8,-,CASSFSYGNTEAFF,TGTGCCAGCAGCTTTAGTTATGGGAACACTGAAGCTTTCTTT
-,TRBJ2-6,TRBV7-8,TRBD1,CASSTWTGSGANVLTF,TGTGCCAGCAGCACCTGGACAGGGTCTGGGGCCAACGTCCTGACTTTC
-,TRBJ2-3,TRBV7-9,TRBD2,CASSLAGLAGYTDTQYF,TGTGCCAGCAGCTTAGCCGGTCTAGCGGGCTACACAGATACGCAGTATTTT